These 28 T cell receptor beta chains were sequenced from one sample in a study of cytomegalovirus exposure and HLA in healthy donors. Generated by immunoSEQ multiplex PCR, the TCRdb table keeps only in-frame clones and is missing some. The repertoire holds 55,000 to 75,000 clones, around 95% seen once, with around 7% in the top ten. Sequencing input: PBMCs. These receptors originate from a woman between 18 and 29 years old in good health and CMV-seropositive.

V gene TRBV6-5 combines with J gene TRBJ2-7, with 7 positions matching TRBD2. CDR3 size: 15 residues. Germline CDR1 and CDR2: MNHEY and SVGAGI. The ends lost 4 bases at V and 2 bases at J; junction bases unmatched: 8. CDR3 sequence reads: CASSFPSGGTYEQYF. CDR3 nucleotides: TGTGCCAGCAGTTTCCCTTCGGGGGGAACCTACGAGCAGTACTTC.

The rearrangement links TRBV5-1 to TRBJ2-5, with TRBD2 matching 7 bases. The V gene end was trimmed by 1 base and the J gene end by 0 bases; junction bases not matched to a gene: 9. Looked up from germline, CDR1 is SGHRS and CDR2 is YFSETQ. This CDR3 has 17 residues. CDR3 amino acids: CASSLSGAPKYQETQYF. The CDR3 bases are TGCGCCAGCAGCTTGAGCGGGGCGCCCAAGTACCAAGAGACCCAGTACTTC.

J is TRBJ2-3 and V is TRBV10-3; 12 bases fit TRBD2. The V gene end was trimmed by 9 bases and the J gene end by 3 bases; junction bases not matched to a gene: 1. The CDR3 has 13 amino acids. Germline V lookup: CDR1 ENHRY, CDR2 SYGVKD. The CDR3 here is CAMGLAGTDTQYF. The CDR3 nucleotides read TGTGCCATGGGACTAGCGGGTACAGATACGCAGTATTTT.

The chain links TRBV9 to TRBJ2-3; 7 positions match TRBD1. Germline assignment: CDR1 SGDLS and CDR2 YYNGEE. The CDR3 is made up of 16 amino acids. Trimming at V came to 0 bases and at J to 0 bases, leaving 4 bases not matched to a gene. CDR3 in amino acids: CASSVAGGQSTDTQYF. As DNA, the CDR3 is TGTGCCAGCAGCGTAGCTGGGGGACAGAGCACAGATACGCAGTATTTT.

V is TRBV30 and J is TRBJ1-2; D remains unclear. The length of the CDR3 is 12 residues. The germline V gene encodes CDR1 GTSNPN and CDR2 SVGIG (reference sequence). V lost 3 bases and J 4 bases, leaving 9 bases between the germline ends. CDR3 DNA sequence: TGTGCCTGGAGCCGAGACATCTATGGCTACACCTTC. This encodes CAWSRDIYGYTF.

The V gene is TRBV6-6, the J gene TRBJ2-4; no firm D call. The V gene lost 5 bases and the J gene lost 4 bases, with 15 bases spanning the gap. This CDR3 has 15 amino acids. Looked up from germline, CDR1 is MNHNY and CDR2 is SVGAGI (reference sequence). In DNA, the CDR3 is TGTGCCAGCAGTCGATATGCTGACGGGAAAAACATTCAGTACTTC. Protein: CASSRYADGKNIQYF.

The rearrangement uses TRBV14 and TRBJ2-1; D is possibly TRBD2 (6 bases). The germline V gene encodes CDR1 SGHDN and CDR2 FVKESK. Trimming took off 4 bases at V and 0 bases at J, with 22 bases between the two ends. The CDR3 is made up of 19 amino acids. CDR3 sequence: CASSPRPRGGGISYNEQFF. The DNA of the CDR3 is TGTGCCAGCAGCCCTCGACCTCGCGGTGGCGGGATCTCCTACAATGAGCAGTTCTTC.

V and J are TRBV6-5 and TRBJ2-1; D gene unclear. Germline V gene lookup returns CDR1 MNHEY and CDR2 SVGAGI. V shed 0 bases and J shed 4 bases, with 7 bases lying between them. The CDR3 extends over 14 amino acids. The CDR3 DNA is TGTGCCAGCAGTTACTCCTCTCCTTACAATGAGCAGTTCTTC. Its protein is CASSYSSPYNEQFF.

The chain links TRBV7-9 to TRBJ2-3; 9 positions agree with TRBD2. Looked up from germline, CDR1 is SEHNR and CDR2 is FQNEAQ (reference sequence). The CDR3 extends over 16 amino acids. V gave up 5 bases and J gave up 4 bases; unmatched junction bases: 10. This CDR3 reads CASSPRSGGFPDTQYF. Here the CDR3 DNA reads TGTGCCAGCAGCCCACGGAGCGGGGGGTTCCCAGATACGCAGTATTTT.

V is TRBV14 and J is TRBJ2-7; possibly TRBD1 for D (5 bases). This CDR3 has 17 residues. CDR1 is SGHDN, CDR2 FVKESK, per germline. The ends were cut back, 0 bases at V and 4 bases at J, with 19 bases in the middle. CDR3 region: CASSQESGLGPGYEQYF. In DNA, the CDR3 is TGTGCCAGCAGCCAAGAGAGTGGGCTGGGGCCAGGGTACGAGCAGTACTTC.

This clone was detected once. V gene TRBV6-4 combines with J gene TRBJ1-5, with D maybe TRBD1 (5 bases). Trimming removed 8 bases from V and 5 bases from J, with 16 bases in between. This CDR3 is 14 amino acids long. Germline CDR1 is MRHNA and CDR2 is SNTAGT. CDR3 in DNA: TGTGCCAGCGTAGGTAGACAGAGATATCAGCCCCAGCATTTT. Protein: CASVGRQRYQPQHF.

V is TRBV30 and J is TRBJ1-2; no clear D. The CDR3 has 11 amino acids. Germline CDR1 GTSNPN, CDR2 SVGIG (reference sequence). V shed 5 bases and J shed 4 bases, with 8 bases lying between them. CDR3 bases: TGTGCCTGGGGCGGAAGCTATGGCTACACCTTC. Translating gives CAWGGSYGYTF.

The chain couples TRBV7-2 to TRBJ1-3; 9 bases map to TRBD1. The CDR3 loop spans 16 amino acids. After removal of 7 bases from V and 5 bases from J, the junction contained 12 bases not matched to a gene. Germline V gives CDR1 SGHTA, CDR2 FQGNSA. In DNA, the CDR3 is TGTGCCAGCACTCGCCCCGTGGGACAGGGAAGAAACACCATATATTTT. Protein sequence: CASTRPVGQGRNTIYF. Combining the CDR3 with reference TRBV7-2 and TRBJ1-3 gives the whole variable domain GAGVSQSPSNKVTEKGKDVELRCDPISGHTALYWYRQSLGQGLEFLIYFQGNSAPDKSGLPSDRFSAERTGGSVSTLTIQRTQQEDSAVYLCASTRPVGQGRNTIYFGEGSWLTVV.

The chain links TRBV5-4 to TRBJ2-5, with TRBD2 matching over 8 bases. CDR1 and CDR2 (germline): SGHNT, YYREEE (reference sequence). The CDR3 loop spans 18 amino acids. J was trimmed by 2 bases and V by 2 bases; bases with no gene match: 14. CDR3 in amino acids: CASSLGDYAGGYQETQYF. CDR3 DNA: TGTGCCAGCAGCTTAGGGGATTATGCGGGGGGTTATCAAGAGACCCAGTACTTC. Full variable domain (outside the CDR3, taken from reference TRBV5-4 and TRBJ2-5): ETGVTQSPTHLIKTRGQQVTLRCSSQSGHNTVSWYQQALGQGPQFIFQYYREEENGRGNFPPRFSGLQFPNYSSELNVNALELDDSALYLCASSLGDYAGGYQETQYFGPGTRLLVL.

V and J are TRBV28 and TRBJ1-5; D is undetermined. The CDR3 is 12 residues long. Trimming stripped 10 bases from V and 0 bases from J, with 7 bases between. Germline loops: CDR1 MDHEN, CDR2 SYDVKM. As DNA, the CDR3 is TGTGCCAACTCGAATAGCAATCAGCCCCAGCATTTT. Amino acids: CANSNSNQPQHF.

The rearrangement joins TRBV7-2 to TRBJ2-1, with a weak D call TRBD2 (7 bases). V was shortened by 0 bases and J by 6 bases, with 12 bases between the two germline ends. This CDR3 has 15 residues. The germline gives CDR1 SGHTA, CDR2 FQGNSA. CDR3: CASSLAGGPANEQFF. The CDR3, as DNA: TGTGCCAGCAGCTTAGCGGGGGGGCCGGCCAATGAGCAGTTCTTC.

The chain has TRBV21-1 and TRBJ2-7; the D call TRBD1 from the table was never checked on the DNA. TRBV21-1 is marked as a pseudogene. The CDR3 is made up of 14 amino acids. The CDR3 loop reads CASNPYRASYEQYF. CDR3 DNA sequence: TGTGCCAGCAACCCCTACAGGGCCTCCTACGAGCAGTACTTC.

The CDR3 sequence is CASSQNRGTEAFF. In DNA form, the CDR3 reads TGTGCCAGTAGTCAGAACAGGGGCACTGAAGCTTTCTTT. V gene TRBV19 combines with J gene TRBJ1-1; TRBD1 aligns across 7 bases. V lost 5 bases, J lost 4 bases, and 4 bases stayed unmatched. Per germline, CDR1 LNHDA and CDR2 SQIVND (reference sequence). The CDR3 runs to 13 residues.

The genes are TRBV4-1 and TRBJ1-4, with 7 positions matching TRBD1. The V and J ends lost 4 bases and 4 bases, in that order; junction bases with no gene match: 3. Germline CDR1 MGHRA, CDR2 YSYEKL. The CDR3 is made up of 14 amino acids. The CDR3 DNA is TGCGCCAGCAGCCTGGGGACAGTTAATGAAAAACTGTTTTTT. It translates to CASSLGTVNEKLFF.

The chain is built from TRBV6-1 and TRBJ2-1; the match to TRBD1 covers 7 bases. The CDR3 covers 12 residues. Unmatched junction bases numbered 3, after V lost 3 bases and J lost 10 bases. CDR1 is MNHNS and CDR2 is SASEGT in the germline V gene. The CDR3 loop reads CASSEPTGEQFF. As DNA, the CDR3 is TGTGCCAGCAGTGAGCCGACAGGGGAGCAGTTCTTC.

This sequence joins TRBV27 and TRBJ2-2; D possibly corresponds to TRBD2 (6 bases). The CDR3 spans 15 residues. Trimming left V 2 bases short and J 2 bases short, with 9 bases between. Germline-derived CDR1 and CDR2 are MNHEY and SMNVEV (reference sequence). In DNA, the CDR3 is TGTGCCAGCAGTTTAGCGGGGACCAACACCGGGGAGCTGTTTTTT. It is translated as CASSLAGTNTGELFF.

This clone was counted once. V gene TRBV4-3 combines with J gene TRBJ1-2; 11 bases align to TRBD1. Germline V lookup: CDR1 LGHNA, CDR2 YSLEER. Trimming at V came to 4 bases and at J to 2 bases, leaving 9 bases not matched to a gene. The CDR3 consists of 17 residues. CDR3 in DNA: TGCGCCAGCAGCCCTAGTTCTTGGGACAGGGGGAACTATGGCTACACCTTC. Translation: CASSPSSWDRGNYGYTF.

This clone was recorded once. The V and J genes are TRBV9 and TRBJ2-3; 7 bases are a match to TRBD2. The CDR3 consists of 16 residues. Germline V gene lookup returns CDR1 SGDLS and CDR2 YYNGEE. J was trimmed by 2 bases and V by 0 bases; bases with no gene match: 6. The CDR3 coding sequence is TGTGCCAGCAGCGTAGGACTAGCTCACCTCACAGATACGCAGTATTTT. This translates into CASSVGLAHLTDTQYF.

The chain is built from TRBV5-6 and TRBJ1-1; the D is unclear. V shed 2 bases and J shed 0 bases, with 14 bases lying between them. This CDR3 spans 16 amino acids. The V gene's germline CDR1 is SGHDT and CDR2 YYEEEE. CDR3 coding DNA: TGTGCCAGCAGCTTTAGATCGTCGGGGATGAACACTGAAGCTTTCTTT. Its translation is CASSFRSSGMNTEAFF. Combining the CDR3 with reference TRBV5-6 and TRBJ1-1 gives the whole variable domain DAGVTQSPTHLIKTRGQQVTLRCSPKSGHDTVSWYQQALGQGPQFIFQYYEEEERQRGNFPDRFSGHQFPNYSSELNVNALLLGDSALYLCASSFRSSGMNTEAFFGQGTRLTVV.

The rearrangement uses TRBV5-1 and TRBJ2-3, with 12 bases lining up with TRBD2. CDR3 size: 16 residues. The V gene end was trimmed by 4 bases and the J gene end by 3 bases; junction bases not matched to a gene: 6. Germline V lookup: CDR1 SGHRS, CDR2 YFSETQ. This CDR3 is CASSGSSGRATDTQYF. CDR3 bases: TGCGCCAGCAGCGGGTCTAGCGGGAGGGCAACAGATACGCAGTATTTT.

The V and J genes are TRBV11-2 and TRBJ1-5; TRBD1 matches 7 bases. Germline CDR1 is SGHAT and CDR2 is FQNNGV. The CDR3 consists of 14 residues. V was pared by 0 bases and J by 9 bases, with 5 bases of the junction left unmatched. The CDR3 DNA follows: TGTGCCAGCAGCTTAGAAGGGGGCACCCGGCCCCAGCATTTT. It is translated as CASSLEGGTRPQHF.

The V and J genes are TRBV5-4 and TRBJ2-5; TRBD2 aligns across 7 bases. Per the germline V gene, CDR1 is SGHNT and CDR2 is YYREEE (reference sequence). The length of the CDR3 is 14 residues. V shed 0 bases and J 3 bases; nucleotides not matched to a gene: 2. The CDR3 sequence: CASSLGLAKETQYF. CDR3 coding DNA: TGTGCCAGCAGCTTGGGACTAGCAAAAGAGACCCAGTACTTC.

The rearrangement joins TRBV28 to TRBJ1-4; D unclear. Germline V gene lookup returns CDR1 MDHEN and CDR2 SYDVKM. The CDR3 length is 14 residues. V lost 3 bases to trimming and J lost 9 bases, with 14 bases between them. CDR3 nucleotide sequence: TGTGCCAGCAGTTTCCGCCGAGCTGAACAAAAACTGTTTTTT. This translates into CASSFRRAEQKLFF.